Shown below are 16 T cell receptor beta chains from a single sample sequenced in a study of T cell repertoires in cytomegalovirus infection. TCRdb re-called the reads through MiXCR, storing one row per CDR3 protein. The profile shows about 920,000 distinct CDR3 sequences, about a third of them singletons. These receptors have no identified antigens. The sequenced sample was cultured CD8+ T cells from PBMCs, obtained from culture after CMV antigen stimulation. These receptors were taken from a human donor in good health (CMV status not recorded). Some clones in this sample may be carry-over from other donors' samples.

The chain joins TRBV4-1 to TRBJ2-1; no reliable D call. Germline CDR1 reads MGHRA; CDR2 reads YSYEKL. Trimming left V 4 bases short and J 6 bases short, with 10 bases between. There are 13 residues in the CDR3. The CDR3 loop reads CASSPSFSNEQFF. DNA for the CDR3: TGCGCCAGCAGCCCGTCGTTTAGCAATGAGCAGTTCTTC.

This sequence joins TRBV6-1 and TRBJ1-2; TRBD1 matches at 8 bases. This CDR3 has 13 amino acids. Germline values: CDR1 MNHNS, CDR2 SASEGT. J was trimmed by 3 bases and V by 5 bases; bases with no gene match: 2. CDR3 DNA: TGTGCCAGCAGTTGGGGACAGGACTATGGCTACACCTTC. Translating gives CASSWGQDYGYTF.

This clonotype was counted once. A junction end diverges from the germline sequence, so it may reflect a read error. The chain employs TRBV2 and TRBJ2-5; D might be TRBD1 or TRBD2, each matching 5 bases. This CDR3 region has 14 residues. Germline values: CDR1 SNHLY, CDR2 FYNNEI. This CDR3 reads CASSEARDPEAQYF. CDR3 sequence (DNA): TGTGCCAGCAGTGAAGCCCGGGACCCAGAGGCCCAGTACTTC.

This rearrangement joins TRBV20-1 to TRBJ2-7, with 7 bases matching TRBD1. The junction had 11 bases not matched to a gene; V was cut back by 6 bases and J by 3 bases. CDR1 DFQATT and CDR2 SNEGSKA come from the germline V gene (reference sequence). CDR3 size: 14 residues. CDR3: CSAMGQGGLYEQYV. In DNA form, the CDR3 reads TGCAGTGCCATGGGACAAGGGGGCCTCTACGAGCAGTACGTC.

In its sample, this clonotype was seen many times. The chain employs TRBV6-2 or TRBV6-3 and TRBJ2-7; possible D gene TRBD1, 5 bases. There are 14 residues in the CDR3. Germline values: CDR1 MNHEY, CDR2 SVGEGT. Deletions cut 5 bases from V and 2 bases from J, with 13 bases between. The CDR3 DNA follows: TGTGCCAGCAGTCGACAGCCGAACACCTACGAGCAGTACGTC. Translated: CASSRQPNTYEQYV.

The chain carries TRBV4-1 and TRBJ2-6, with a possible D match to TRBD1 (5 bases). Germline V gene sequence: CDR1 MGHRA, CDR2 YSYEKL. This CDR3 contains 15 residues. V dropped 6 bases and J dropped 4 bases, with 13 bases sitting between them. This chain's CDR3 is CASRSRVEGANVLTF. In DNA, the CDR3 is TGCGCCAGCAGATCCAGGGTGGAAGGGGCCAACGTCCTGACTTTC.

The V and J genes are TRBV29-1 and TRBJ2-5, with 11 positions matching TRBD1. The germline V gene encodes CDR1 SQVTM and CDR2 ANQGSEA. V was pared by 3 bases and J by 3 bases, with 9 bases of the junction left unmatched. The CDR3 has 16 residues. The CDR3 DNA is TGCAGCGTTGAGCTTTCCGGGACAGGGGGAAAAGAGACCCAGTACTTC. Residues: CSVELSGTGGKETQYF.

This clonotype has just one count. This sequence joins TRBV7-6 and TRBJ1-1; D unclear. Per germline, CDR1 SGHVS and CDR2 FNYEAQ. The CDR3 spans 14 residues. Between the trimmed V and J ends, which lost 1 base and 3 bases, there was a span of 9 bases. The CDR3 is CASSLVSPDTEAFF. CDR3 coding DNA: TGTGCCAGCAGCTTAGTCTCTCCGGACACTGAAGCTTTCTTT. The whole variable domain, remainder taken from reference TRBV7-6 and TRBJ1-1, is GAGVSQSPRYKVTKRGQDVALRCDPISGHVSLYWYRQALGQGPEFLTYFNYEAQQDKSGLPNDRFSAERPEGSISTLTIQRTEQRDSAMYRCASSLVSPDTEAFFGQGTRLTVV.

This clonotype was seen only once. The chain employs TRBV9 and TRBJ2-5, with D possibly TRBD2 on 5 matching bases. Germline CDR1 is SGDLS and CDR2 is YYNGEE. This CDR3 region has 13 residues. Deletions cut 4 bases from V and 4 bases from J, with 11 bases between. This chain's CDR3 is CASSPQRVETQYF. The CDR3 bases are TGTGCCAGCAGCCCCCAGAGGGTAGAGACCCAGTACTTC.

Only a few counts were recorded for this clonotype. The chain is built from TRBV7-6 and TRBJ2-1; TRBD1 matches at 7 bases. J gave up 4 bases and V 5 bases, and 5 bases lay outside the gene matches. The CDR3 has 14 residues. Germline V CDR1 and CDR2: SGHVS, FNYEAQ. CDR3 region: CASSGDSEYNEQFF. CDR3 nucleotides: TGTGCCAGCAGCGGGGACAGCGAGTACAATGAGCAGTTCTTC.

The chain recombines TRBV4-3 with TRBJ2-1, with 8 bases fitting TRBD2. The ends lost 1 base at V and 10 bases at J; junction bases unmatched: 12. This CDR3 spans 16 amino acids. The germline CDR1 and CDR2 sequences are LGHNA and YSLEER. The CDR3 nucleotides read TGCGCCAGCAGCCAAGGGGGGGGTGCTAGCGGGCTAGAGCAGTTCTTC. It translates to CASSQGGGASGLEQFF.

The chain is built from TRBV6-5 and TRBJ2-6; unclear D gene. There are 17 residues in the CDR3. Germline CDR1 reads MNHEY; CDR2 reads SVGAGI. With 7 bases removed from V and 0 bases from J, the gap between germline ends came to 16 bases. The CDR3 loop is CASTPLGWDSGANVLTF. The DNA for the CDR3 is TGTGCCAGCACCCCACTCGGATGGGACTCTGGGGCCAACGTCCTGACTTTC.

This clonotype was observed a few times. V usage is TRBV9 and J usage is TRBJ2-7, with a possible D match to TRBD2 (5 bases). V shed 0 bases and J shed 1 base, with 11 bases lying between them. Germline-derived CDR1 and CDR2 are SGDLS and YYNGEE. The CDR3 runs to 15 residues. CDR3 loop: CASSVEGGRSYEQYF. CDR3 coding DNA: TGTGCCAGCAGCGTAGAAGGCGGGCGATCCTACGAGCAGTACTTC.

V gene TRBV4-1 combines with J gene TRBJ2-7; the match to TRBD1 covers 8 bases. The CDR3 loop spans 14 amino acids. The germline V gene has CDR1 MGHRA and CDR2 YSYEKL. Trimming removed 3 bases from V and 3 bases from J; junction bases left unmatched: 4. The CDR3 here is CASSHRTGSYEQYV. The CDR3 DNA sequence: TGCGCCAGCAGCCACCGGACAGGGAGCTACGAGCAGTACGTC.

The V and J genes are TRBV5-8 and TRBJ1-2, with TRBD1 matching 8 bases. This CDR3 is built from 13 residues. Looked up from germline, CDR1 is SGHTS and CDR2 is YDEGEE. Losses at the gene ends were 9 bases for V and 6 bases for J; bases not matched to a gene: 10. DNA for the CDR3: TGTGCCATCGCCCTTACAGGGGGGAATGGCTACACCTTC. Translated: CAIALTGGNGYTF.

The genes are TRBV4-3 and TRBJ2-5; D unresolved. With 4 bases removed from V and 2 bases from J, the gap between germline ends came to 14 bases. The CDR3 covers 15 residues. The germline V gene encodes CDR1 LGHNA and CDR2 YSLEER. The CDR3 nucleotides are TGCGCCAGCAGCCCCAGCACCTTTCCACAAGAGACCCAGTACTTC. Translated: CASSPSTFPQETQYF.